The present T cell receptor (beta chain) was sequenced within a study of shared clonotypes between healthy human individuals. Assay: immunoSEQ multiplex PCR; the TCRdb copy retains only in-frame clones and omits some. The sample includes more than 900,000 clones, about 80% of them seen just once. The receptor was derived from a man younger than 30 in good health. Some clones in this sample may be carry-over from other donors' samples. Sample: memory CD4+ T cells from PBMCs. Specified subset: CD45RA-negative fraction.

The CDR3 loop reads CAISNPTSGSYEQYF. CDR3 nucleotides: TGTGCCATCAGTAACCCGACTAGCGGGAGTTACGAGCAGTACTTC. This chain uses TRBV10-3 with TRBJ2-7; 12 positions agree with TRBD2. The CDR3 has 15 residues. V gave up 5 bases and J gave up 4 bases; unmatched junction bases: 6. Germline V CDR1 and CDR2: ENHRY, SYGVKD.